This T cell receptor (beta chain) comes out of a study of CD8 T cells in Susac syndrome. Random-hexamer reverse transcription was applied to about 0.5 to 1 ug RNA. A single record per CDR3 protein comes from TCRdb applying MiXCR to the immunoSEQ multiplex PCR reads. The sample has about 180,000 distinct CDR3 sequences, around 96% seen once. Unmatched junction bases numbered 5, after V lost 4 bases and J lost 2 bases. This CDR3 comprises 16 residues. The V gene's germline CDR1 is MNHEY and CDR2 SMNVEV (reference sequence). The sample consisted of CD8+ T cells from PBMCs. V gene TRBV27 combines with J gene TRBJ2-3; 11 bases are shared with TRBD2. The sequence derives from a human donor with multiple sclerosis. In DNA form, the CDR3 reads TGTGCCAGCAGTTCAATAGCGGGAGGGCTCACAGATACGCAGTATTTT. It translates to CASSSIAGGLTDTQYF.